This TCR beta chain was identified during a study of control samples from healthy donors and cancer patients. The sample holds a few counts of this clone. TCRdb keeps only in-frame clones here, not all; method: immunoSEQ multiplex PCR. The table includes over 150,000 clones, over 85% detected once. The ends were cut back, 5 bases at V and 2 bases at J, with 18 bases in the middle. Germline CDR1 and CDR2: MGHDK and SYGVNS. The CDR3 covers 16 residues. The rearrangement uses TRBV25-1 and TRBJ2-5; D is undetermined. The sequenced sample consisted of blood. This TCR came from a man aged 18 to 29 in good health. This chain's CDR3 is CASSTWTDAYQETQYF. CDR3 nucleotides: TGTGCCAGCAGTACCTGGACGGATGCCTATCAAGAGACCCAGTACTTC.